The source of this T cell receptor beta chain is a study of blood T cell repertoires in COVID-19. This CDR3 is built from 14 residues. Germline trimming cut 3 bases from V and 7 bases from J; bases unmatched to any gene: 5. CDR1 and CDR2 (germline): LNHDA, SQIVND (reference sequence). In the source study's methods: Reference gene primer amplification gave estimated nucleated cell counts. The method was immunoSEQ multiplex PCR; TCRdb's version includes in-frame clones alone and lacks a portion of them. V and J calls and clone size are given by that table; D and trimming were obtained from the DNA. The profile covers over 100,000 clones, with about 78% appearing a single time and about 4.1% taken by the ten largest.

The chain recombines TRBV19 with TRBJ1-4, with TRBD1 matching over 7 bases. The TCR originated in a human donor in a cohort sampled during active or convalescent COVID-19. The sequenced material came from peripheral blood. This chain's CDR3 is CASSIWGTAEKLFF. In DNA form, the CDR3 reads TGTGCCAGTAGTATTTGGGGGACAGCTGAAAAACTGTTTTTT.